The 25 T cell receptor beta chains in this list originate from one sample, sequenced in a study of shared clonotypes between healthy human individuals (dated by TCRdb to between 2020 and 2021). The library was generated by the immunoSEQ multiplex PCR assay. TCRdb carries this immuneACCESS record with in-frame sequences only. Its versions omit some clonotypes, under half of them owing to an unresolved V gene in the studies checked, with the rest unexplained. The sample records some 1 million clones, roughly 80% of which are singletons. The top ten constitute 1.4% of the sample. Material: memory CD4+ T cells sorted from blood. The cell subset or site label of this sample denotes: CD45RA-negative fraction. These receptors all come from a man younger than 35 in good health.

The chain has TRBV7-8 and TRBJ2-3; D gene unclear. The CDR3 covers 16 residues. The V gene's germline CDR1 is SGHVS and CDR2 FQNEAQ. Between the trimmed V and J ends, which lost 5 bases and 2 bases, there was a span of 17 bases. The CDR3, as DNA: TGTGCCAGCAGCCCAGGAGACTTGCTACTCACAGATACGCAGTATTTT. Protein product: CASSPGDLLLTDTQYF. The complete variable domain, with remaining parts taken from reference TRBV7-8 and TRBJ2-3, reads GAGVSQSPRYKVAKRGQDVALRCDPISGHVSLFWYQQALGQGPEFLTYFQNEAQLDKSGLPSDRFFAERPEGSVSTLKIQRTQQEDSAVYLCASSPGDLLLTDTQYFGPGTRLTVL.

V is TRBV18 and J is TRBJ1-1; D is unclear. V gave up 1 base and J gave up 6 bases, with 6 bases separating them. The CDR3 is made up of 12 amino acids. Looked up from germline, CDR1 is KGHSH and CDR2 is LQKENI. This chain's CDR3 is CASSPLASEAFF. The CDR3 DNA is TGTGCCAGCTCACCACTGGCATCTGAAGCTTTCTTT.

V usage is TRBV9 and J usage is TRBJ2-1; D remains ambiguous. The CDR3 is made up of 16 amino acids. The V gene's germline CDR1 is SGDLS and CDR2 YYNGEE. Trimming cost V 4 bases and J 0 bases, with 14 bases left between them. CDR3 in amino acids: CASSPRFTPSYNEQFF. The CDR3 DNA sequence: TGTGCCAGCAGCCCCCGGTTCACCCCCTCCTACAATGAGCAGTTCTTC.

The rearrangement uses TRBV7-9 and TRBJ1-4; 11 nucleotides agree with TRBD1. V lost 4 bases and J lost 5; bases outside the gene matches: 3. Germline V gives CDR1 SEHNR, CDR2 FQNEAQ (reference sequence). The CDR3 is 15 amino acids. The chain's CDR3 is CASSYGTGGNEKLFF. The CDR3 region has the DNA TGTGCCAGCAGCTACGGGACAGGGGGGAATGAAAAACTGTTTTTT. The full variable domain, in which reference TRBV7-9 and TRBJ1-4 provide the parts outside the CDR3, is DTGVSQNPRHKITKRGQNVTFRCDPISEHNRLYWYRQTLGQGPEFLTYFQNEAQLEKSRLLSDRFSAERPKGSFSTLEIQRTEQGDSAMYLCASSYGTGGNEKLFFGSGTQLSVL.

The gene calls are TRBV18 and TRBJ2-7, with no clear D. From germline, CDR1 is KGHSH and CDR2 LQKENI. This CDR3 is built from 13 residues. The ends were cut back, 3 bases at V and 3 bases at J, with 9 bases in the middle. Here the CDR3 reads CASSPSQIYEQYF. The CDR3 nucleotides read TGTGCCAGCTCACCGTCTCAAATCTACGAGCAGTACTTC.

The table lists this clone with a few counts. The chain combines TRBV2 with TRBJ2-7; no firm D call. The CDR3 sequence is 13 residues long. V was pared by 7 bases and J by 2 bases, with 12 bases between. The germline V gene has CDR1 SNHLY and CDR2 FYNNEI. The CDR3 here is CASNPTGPYEQYF. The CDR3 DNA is TGTGCCAGCAACCCGACTGGCCCCTACGAGCAGTACTTC.

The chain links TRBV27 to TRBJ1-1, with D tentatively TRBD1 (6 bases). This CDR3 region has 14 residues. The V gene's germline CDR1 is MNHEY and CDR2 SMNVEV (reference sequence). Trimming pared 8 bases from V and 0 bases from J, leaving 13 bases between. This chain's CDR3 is CASLRGGMNTEAFF. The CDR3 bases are TGTGCCAGCTTAAGGGGGGGTATGAACACTGAAGCTTTCTTT.

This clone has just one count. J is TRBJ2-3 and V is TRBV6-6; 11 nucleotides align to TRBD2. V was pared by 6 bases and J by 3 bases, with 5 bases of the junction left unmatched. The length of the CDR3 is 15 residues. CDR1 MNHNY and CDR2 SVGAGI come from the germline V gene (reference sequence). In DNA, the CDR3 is TGTGCCAGCAGAGCAACTAGCGGGGGAACAGATACGCAGTATTTT. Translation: CASRATSGGTDTQYF.

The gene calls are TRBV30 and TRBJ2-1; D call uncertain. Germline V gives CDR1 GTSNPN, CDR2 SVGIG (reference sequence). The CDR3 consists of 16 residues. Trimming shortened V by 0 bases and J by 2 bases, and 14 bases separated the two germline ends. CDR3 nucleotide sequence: TGTGCCTGGAGTGTACGGGCGGCCGCACCCTACAATGAGCAGTTCTTC. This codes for CAWSVRAAAPYNEQFF. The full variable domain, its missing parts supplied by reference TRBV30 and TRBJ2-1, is SQTIHQWPATLVQPVGSPLSLECTVEGTSNPNLYWYRQAAGRGLQLLFYSVGIGQISSEVPQNLSASRPQDRQFILSSKKLLLSDSGFYLCAWSVRAAAPYNEQFFGPGTRLTVL.

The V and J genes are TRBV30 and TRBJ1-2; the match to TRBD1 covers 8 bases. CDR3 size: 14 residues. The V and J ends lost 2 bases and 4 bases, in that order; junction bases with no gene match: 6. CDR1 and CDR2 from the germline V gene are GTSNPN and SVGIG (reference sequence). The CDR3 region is CAWSTRQGSYGYTF. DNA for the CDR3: TGTGCCTGGAGTACCCGACAGGGGTCCTATGGCTACACCTTC.

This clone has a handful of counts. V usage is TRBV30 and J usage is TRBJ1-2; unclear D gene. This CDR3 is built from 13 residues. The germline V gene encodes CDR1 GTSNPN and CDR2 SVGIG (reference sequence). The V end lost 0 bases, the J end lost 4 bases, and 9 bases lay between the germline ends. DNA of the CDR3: TGTGCCTGGAGTGTCGGTTCGTCCTATGGCTACACCTTC. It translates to CAWSVGSSYGYTF.

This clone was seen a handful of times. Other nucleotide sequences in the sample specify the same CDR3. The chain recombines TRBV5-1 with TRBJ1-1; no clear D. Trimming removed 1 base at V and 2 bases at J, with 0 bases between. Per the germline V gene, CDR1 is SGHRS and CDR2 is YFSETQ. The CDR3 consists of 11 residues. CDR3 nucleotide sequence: TGCGCCAGCAGCTTGAACACTGAAGCTTTCTTT. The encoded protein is CASSLNTEAFF.

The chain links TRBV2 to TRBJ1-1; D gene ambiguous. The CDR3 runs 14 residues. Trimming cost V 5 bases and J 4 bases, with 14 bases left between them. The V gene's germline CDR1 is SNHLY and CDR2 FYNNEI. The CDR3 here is CASSPKGVGTEAFF. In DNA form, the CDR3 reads TGTGCCAGCAGTCCCAAAGGTGTTGGCACTGAAGCTTTCTTT.

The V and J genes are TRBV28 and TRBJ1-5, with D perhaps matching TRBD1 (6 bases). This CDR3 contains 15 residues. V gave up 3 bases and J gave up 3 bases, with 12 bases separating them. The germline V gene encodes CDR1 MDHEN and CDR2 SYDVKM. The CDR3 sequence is CASSLATGNNQPQHF. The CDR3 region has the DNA TGTGCCAGCAGTTTGGCCACAGGGAACAATCAGCCCCAGCATTTT.

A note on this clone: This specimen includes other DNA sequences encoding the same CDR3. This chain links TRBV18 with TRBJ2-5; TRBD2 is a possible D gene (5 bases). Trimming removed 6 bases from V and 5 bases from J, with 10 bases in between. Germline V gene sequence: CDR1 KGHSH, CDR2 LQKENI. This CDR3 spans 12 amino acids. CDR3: CASSPRRETQYF. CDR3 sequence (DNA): TGTGCCAGCTCCCCTAGGAGGGAGACCCAGTACTTC. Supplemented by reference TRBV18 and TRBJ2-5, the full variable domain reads NAGVMQNPRHLVRRRGQEARLRCSPMKGHSHVYWYRQLPEEGLKFMVYLQKENIIDESGMPKERFSAEFPKEGPSILRIQQVVRGDSAAYFCASSPRRETQYFGPGTRLLVL.

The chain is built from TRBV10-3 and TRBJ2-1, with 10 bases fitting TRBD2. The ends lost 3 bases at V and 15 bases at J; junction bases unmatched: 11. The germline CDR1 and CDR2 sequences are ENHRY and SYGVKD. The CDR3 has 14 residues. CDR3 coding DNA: TGTGCCATCAGTGAAGGGGATAGCGGGAGGCCAGCGTTCTTC. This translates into CAISEGDSGRPAFF.

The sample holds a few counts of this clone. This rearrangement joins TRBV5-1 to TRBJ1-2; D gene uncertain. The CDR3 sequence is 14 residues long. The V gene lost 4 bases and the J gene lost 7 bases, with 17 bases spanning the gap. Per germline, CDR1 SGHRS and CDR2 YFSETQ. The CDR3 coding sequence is TGCGCCAGCAGCGGGGATCGAGTAAAGGGTGGCTACACCTTC. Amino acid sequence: CASSGDRVKGGYTF.

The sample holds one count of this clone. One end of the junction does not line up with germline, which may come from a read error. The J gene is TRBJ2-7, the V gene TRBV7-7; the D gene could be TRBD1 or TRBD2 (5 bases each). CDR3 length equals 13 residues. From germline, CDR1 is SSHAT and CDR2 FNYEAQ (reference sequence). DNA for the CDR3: TGTGCTAGCAGCTTAGCGTTGGGGCGCGAGCAGTACTTC. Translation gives CASSLALGREQYF.

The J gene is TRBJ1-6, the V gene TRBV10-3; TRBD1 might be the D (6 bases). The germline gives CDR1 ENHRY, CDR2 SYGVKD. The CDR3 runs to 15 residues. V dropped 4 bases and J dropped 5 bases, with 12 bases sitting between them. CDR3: CAISGGTNNNSPLHF. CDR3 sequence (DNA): TGTGCCATCAGTGGAGGGACAAATAATAATTCACCCCTCCACTTT.

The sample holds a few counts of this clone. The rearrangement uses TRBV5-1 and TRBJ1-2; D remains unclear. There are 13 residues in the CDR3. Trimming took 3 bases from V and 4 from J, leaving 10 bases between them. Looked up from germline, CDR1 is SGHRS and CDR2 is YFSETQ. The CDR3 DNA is TGCGCCAGCAGCTCCGACTACAGCTATGGCTACACCTTC. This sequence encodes CASSSDYSYGYTF.

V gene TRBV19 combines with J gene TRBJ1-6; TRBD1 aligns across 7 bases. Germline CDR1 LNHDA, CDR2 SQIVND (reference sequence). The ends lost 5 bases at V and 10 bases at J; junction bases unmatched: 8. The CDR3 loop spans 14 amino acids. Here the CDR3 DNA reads TGTGCCAGTAGTTCCCGACAGGGATTCTCACCCCTCCACTTT. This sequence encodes CASSSRQGFSPLHF.

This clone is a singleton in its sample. This chain's CDR3 is CASSSVSPVEQYF. CDR3 coding DNA: TGTGCCAGCAGTTCCGTCTCCCCGGTTGAGCAGTACTTC. The chain employs TRBV28 and TRBJ2-7; D unresolved. Trimming took off 4 bases at V and 7 bases at J, with 14 bases between the two ends. CDR1 MDHEN and CDR2 SYDVKM come from the germline V gene. This CDR3 is 13 amino acids long.

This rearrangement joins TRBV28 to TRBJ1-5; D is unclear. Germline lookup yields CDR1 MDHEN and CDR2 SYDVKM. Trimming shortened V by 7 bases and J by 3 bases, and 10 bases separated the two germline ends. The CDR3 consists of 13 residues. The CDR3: CASTVEHNQPQHF. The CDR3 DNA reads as TGTGCCAGCACGGTGGAGCACAATCAGCCCCAGCATTTT.

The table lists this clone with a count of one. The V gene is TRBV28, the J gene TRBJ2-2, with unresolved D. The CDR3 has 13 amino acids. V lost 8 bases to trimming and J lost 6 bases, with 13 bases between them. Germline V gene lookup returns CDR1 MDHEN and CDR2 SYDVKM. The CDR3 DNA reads TGTGCCAGCTCCCGATTTTCCTCCGGGGAGCTGTTTTTT. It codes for CASSRFSSGELFF. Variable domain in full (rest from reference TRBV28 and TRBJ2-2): DVKVTQSSRYLVKRTGEKVFLECVQDMDHENMFWYRQDPGLGLRLIYFSYDVKMKEKGDIPEGYSVSREKKERFSLILESASTNQTSMYLCASSRFSSGELFFGEGSRLTVL.

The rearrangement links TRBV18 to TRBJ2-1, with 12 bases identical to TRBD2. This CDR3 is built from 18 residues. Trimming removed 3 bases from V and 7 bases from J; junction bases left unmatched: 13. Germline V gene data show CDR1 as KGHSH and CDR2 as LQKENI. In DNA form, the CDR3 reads TGTGCCAGCTCACCCCCGGGACTAGCGGGCGCTAGAGGAAATGAGCAGTTCTTC. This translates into CASSPPGLAGARGNEQFF.